This T cell receptor beta chain was captured by sequencing in a study of T cell responses to AZD1222 COVID-19 vaccine listed by TCRdb under 2021. For the wider study: TCR sequencing was performed for roughly 250 trial participants, of whom 207 were given two doses of AZD1222 and approximately 25 were given two doses of MenACWY control vaccine. Trial participants were enrolled by age into subgroups of 18-55, 56-69 and 70-plus years, and 148, 28 and 57 TCR-sequenced participants, respectively, were included in these subgroups. The paper's findings and limits, for the study overall: Participants were mostly white British and included more females than males, and it was suggested by the authors that clonal diversity may have been underestimated. A significant rise in spike-specific TCR breadth and depth was observed after two AZD1222 doses relative to day 0 and relative to MenACWY recipients. The 56-69-year group was small, and its depth increase did not reach significance, likely because of low power. Conclusions about previously exposed vaccinees are limited, since just six or seven AZD1222 recipients were seropositive for SARS-CoV-2 at baseline. The whole spike protein was spanned by vaccine-associated CD4 TCRs, and dominant responses were seen in regions 160-218 and 743-854. Nearly half of unique spike-specific TCRs reportedly recognized epitopes outside regions mutated in the B.1.351 and B.1.1.7 variants. Because no day 14 peak-response samples were available, repertoires were characterized only after the peak T cell response.

V is cut by 4 bases and J by 6 bases, and the space between the germline ends is 13 bases. The CDR3 holds 14 amino acids from the cysteine to the phenylalanine. The only DNA kept is the CDR3, 42 bases in frame from the first base. According to the germline V gene (reference sequence), CDR1 reads MNHNY and CDR2 reads SVGAGI. A word on this clone: Its antigen has not been determined. Base qualities are not recorded, but no much larger clone differs from it by a single base.

The CDR3 regions of human TCRbeta chains were subjected to immunosequencing. The source study handled its data this way. Repertoire TCRs were checked for matches against a reference library of SARS-CoV-2-specific TCRs that had been generated using the MIRA antigen-specificity platform. Breadth was defined as the fraction of unique TCRs that were SARS-CoV-2-associated. Depth was defined as the fraction of total T cells that were SARS-CoV-2-associated. Using the MIRA data, each spike-specific TCR was assigned both to the spike region to which the TCR was reactive and to a CD4 or CD8 class. Log10-transformed breadth and depth values were compared by one-way ANOVA with Sidak's multiple comparisons tests. This is the immuneACCESS table as TCRdb keeps it, with only in-frame sequences that have V and J called. A part of the clones is gone; compared with another copy, unresolved V genes explain less than half, and the rest is unexplained. The DNA gave D and trimming, while V, J and clone size come from that table. This sample gives roughly 96,000 clones in total; over 75% of them show up just once. The ten largest account for roughly 12% of the sample.

The time point label, as the study defines it: about 28 days (+/-7) after the second vaccine dose. AZD1222 recipients with second doses at about 4 weeks or about 12 weeks were pooled, because spike-specific TCR depth and breadth did not differ between schedules. The vaccinee samples were drawn from two UK trials, COV001 and COV002, one of which was a single-blind randomized controlled phase 2/3 trial testing AZD1222 (ChAdOx1 nCoV-19) in healthy adults. Trial participant PBMC samples were collected at day 0 and day 28 after the second dose for TCRbeta chain sequencing. The chain employs TRBV6-6 and TRBJ1-3, with TRBD1 tentatively as D gene (6 bases match). The TCR was taken from an adult who received the AZD1222 COVID-19 vaccine. Sequencing used peripheral blood, obtained 28 days after the second AZD1222 dose. The encoded CDR3 is CASSSYRALNTIYF. The DNA sequence follows: TGTGCCAGCAGTTCTTACAGGGCTTTAAACACCATATATTTT.